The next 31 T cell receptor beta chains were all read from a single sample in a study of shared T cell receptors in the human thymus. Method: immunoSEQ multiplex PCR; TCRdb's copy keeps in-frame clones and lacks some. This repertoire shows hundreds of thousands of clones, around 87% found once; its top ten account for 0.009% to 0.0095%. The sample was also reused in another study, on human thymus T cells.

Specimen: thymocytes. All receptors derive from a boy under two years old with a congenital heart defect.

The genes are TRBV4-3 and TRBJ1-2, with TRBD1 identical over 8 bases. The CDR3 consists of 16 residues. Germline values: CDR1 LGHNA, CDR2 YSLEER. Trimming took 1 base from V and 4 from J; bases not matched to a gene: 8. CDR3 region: CASSQASGGDGYGYTF. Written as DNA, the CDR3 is TGCGCCAGCAGCCAAGCCTCAGGGGGCGATGGCTATGGCTACACCTTC.

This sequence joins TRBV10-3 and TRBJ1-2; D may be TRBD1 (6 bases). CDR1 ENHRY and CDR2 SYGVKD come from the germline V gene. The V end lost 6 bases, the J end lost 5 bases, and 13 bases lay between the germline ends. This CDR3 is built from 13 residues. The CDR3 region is CAIRPRGQYGYTF. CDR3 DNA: TGTGCCATCAGACCCAGGGGCCAGTATGGCTACACCTTC.

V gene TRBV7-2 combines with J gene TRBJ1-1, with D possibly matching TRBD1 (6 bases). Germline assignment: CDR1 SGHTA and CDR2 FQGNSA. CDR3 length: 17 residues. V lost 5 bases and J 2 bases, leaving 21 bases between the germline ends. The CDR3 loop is CASSKDLQGPQNTEAFF. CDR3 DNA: TGTGCCAGCAGCAAAGACCTACAGGGTCCGCAAAACACTGAAGCTTTCTTT.

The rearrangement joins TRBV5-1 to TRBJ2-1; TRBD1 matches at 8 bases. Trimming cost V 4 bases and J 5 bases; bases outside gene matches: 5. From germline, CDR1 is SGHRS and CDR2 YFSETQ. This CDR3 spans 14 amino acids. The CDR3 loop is CASSGGQVNNEQFF. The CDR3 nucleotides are TGCGCCAGCAGCGGGGGACAGGTGAACAATGAGCAGTTCTTC.

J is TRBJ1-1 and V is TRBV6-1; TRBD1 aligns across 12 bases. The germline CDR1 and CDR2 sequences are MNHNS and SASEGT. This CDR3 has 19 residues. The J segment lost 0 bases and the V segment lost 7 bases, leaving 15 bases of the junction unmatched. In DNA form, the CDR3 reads TGTGCCAGCATTCAAGCTCCGGGACAGGGGGCCCACATGAACACTGAAGCTTTCTTT. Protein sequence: CASIQAPGQGAHMNTEAFF.

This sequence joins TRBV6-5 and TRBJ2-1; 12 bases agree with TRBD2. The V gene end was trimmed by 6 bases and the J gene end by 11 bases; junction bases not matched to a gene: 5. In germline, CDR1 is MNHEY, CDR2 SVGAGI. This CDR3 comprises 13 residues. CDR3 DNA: TGTGCCAGCAGCCCTCGGACTAGCGGGAAGCAGTTCTTC. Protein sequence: CASSPRTSGKQFF.

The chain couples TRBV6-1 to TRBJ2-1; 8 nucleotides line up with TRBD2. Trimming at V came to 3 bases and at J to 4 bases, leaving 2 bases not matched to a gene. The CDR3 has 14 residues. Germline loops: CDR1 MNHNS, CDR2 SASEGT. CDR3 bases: TGTGCCAGCAGTGATGCGGGAGGTTACAATGAGCAGTTCTTC. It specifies CASSDAGGYNEQFF.

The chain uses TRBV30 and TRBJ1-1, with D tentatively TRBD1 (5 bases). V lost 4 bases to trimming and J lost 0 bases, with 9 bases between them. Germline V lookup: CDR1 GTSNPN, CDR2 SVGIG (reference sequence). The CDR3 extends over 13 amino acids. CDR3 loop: CAWKMDMNTEAFF. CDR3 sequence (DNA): TGTGCCTGGAAAATGGACATGAACACTGAAGCTTTCTTT.

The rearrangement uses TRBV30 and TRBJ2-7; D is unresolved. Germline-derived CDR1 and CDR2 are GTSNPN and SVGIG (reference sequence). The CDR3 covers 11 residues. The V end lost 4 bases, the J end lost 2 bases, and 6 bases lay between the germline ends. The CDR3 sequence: CAWTVTYEQYF. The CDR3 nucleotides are TGTGCCTGGACGGTCACCTACGAGCAGTACTTC.

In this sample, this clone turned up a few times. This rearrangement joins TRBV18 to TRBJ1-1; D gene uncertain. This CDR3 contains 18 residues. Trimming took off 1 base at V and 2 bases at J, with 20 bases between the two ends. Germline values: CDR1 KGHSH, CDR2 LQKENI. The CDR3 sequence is CASSPRITWAEANTEAFF. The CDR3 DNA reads TGTGCCAGCTCACCACGGATAACGTGGGCGGAGGCCAACACTGAAGCTTTCTTT.

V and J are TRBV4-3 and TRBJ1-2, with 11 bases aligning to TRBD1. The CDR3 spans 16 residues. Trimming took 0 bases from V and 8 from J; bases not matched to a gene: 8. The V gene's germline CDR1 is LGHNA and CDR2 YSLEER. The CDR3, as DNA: TGCGCCAGCAGCCAAGATTTTCCGGGACAGGGGGACGGCTACACCTTC. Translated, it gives CASSQDFPGQGDGYTF.

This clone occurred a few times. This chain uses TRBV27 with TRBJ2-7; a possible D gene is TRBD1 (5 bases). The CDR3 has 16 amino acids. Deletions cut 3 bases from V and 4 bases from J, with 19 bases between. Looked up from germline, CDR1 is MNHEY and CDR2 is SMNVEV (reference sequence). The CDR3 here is CASSFCGPGRLYEQYF. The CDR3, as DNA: TGTGCCAGCAGTTTTTGTGGGCCAGGGCGGTTATACGAGCAGTACTTC.

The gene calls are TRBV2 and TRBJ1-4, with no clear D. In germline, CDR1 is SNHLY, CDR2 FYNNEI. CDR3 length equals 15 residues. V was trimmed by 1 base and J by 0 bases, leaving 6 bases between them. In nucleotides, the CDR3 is TGTGCCAGCAGTGAAGAGGGAGCAACTAATGAAAAACTGTTTTTT. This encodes CASSEEGATNEKLFF.

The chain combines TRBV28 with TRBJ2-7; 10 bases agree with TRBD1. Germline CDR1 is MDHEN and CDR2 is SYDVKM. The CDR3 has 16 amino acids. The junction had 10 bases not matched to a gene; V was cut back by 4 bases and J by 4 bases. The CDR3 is CASSSSTGQGLYEQYF. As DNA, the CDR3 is TGTGCCAGCAGTTCATCCACGGGACAGGGGCTGTACGAGCAGTACTTC.

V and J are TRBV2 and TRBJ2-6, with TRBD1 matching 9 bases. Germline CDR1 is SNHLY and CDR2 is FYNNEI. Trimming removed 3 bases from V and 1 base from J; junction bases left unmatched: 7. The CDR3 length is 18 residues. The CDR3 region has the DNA TGTGCCAGCAGTGAGCCCGGGACAGGGAGTTCTGGGGCCAACGTCCTGACTTTC. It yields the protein CASSEPGTGSSGANVLTF.

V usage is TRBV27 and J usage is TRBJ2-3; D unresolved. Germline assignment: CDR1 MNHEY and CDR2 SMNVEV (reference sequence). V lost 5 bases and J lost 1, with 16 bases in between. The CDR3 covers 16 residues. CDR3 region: CASSPPKKTGTDTQYF. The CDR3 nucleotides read TGTGCCAGCAGTCCCCCCAAGAAAACAGGCACAGATACGCAGTATTTT.

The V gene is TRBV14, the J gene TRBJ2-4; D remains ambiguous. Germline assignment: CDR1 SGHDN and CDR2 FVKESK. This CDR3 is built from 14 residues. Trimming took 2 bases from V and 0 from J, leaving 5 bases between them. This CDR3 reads CASSQRRAKNIQYF. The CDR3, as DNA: TGTGCCAGCAGCCAACGTCGAGCCAAAAACATTCAGTACTTC.

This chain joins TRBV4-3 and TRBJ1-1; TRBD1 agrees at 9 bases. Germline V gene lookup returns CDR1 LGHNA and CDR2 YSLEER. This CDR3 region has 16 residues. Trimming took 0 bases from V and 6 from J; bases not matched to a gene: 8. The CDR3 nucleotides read TGCGCCAGCAGCCAAGAACGGGACAGGGAAGTACCTGAAGCTTTCTTT. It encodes CASSQERDREVPEAFF.

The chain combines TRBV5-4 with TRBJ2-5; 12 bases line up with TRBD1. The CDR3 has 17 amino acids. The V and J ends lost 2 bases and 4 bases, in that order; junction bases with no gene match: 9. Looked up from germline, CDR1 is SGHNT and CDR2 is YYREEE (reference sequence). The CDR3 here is CASSFNRDRGRVETQYF. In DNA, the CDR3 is TGTGCCAGCAGCTTTAACCGGGACAGGGGGCGCGTAGAGACCCAGTACTTC.

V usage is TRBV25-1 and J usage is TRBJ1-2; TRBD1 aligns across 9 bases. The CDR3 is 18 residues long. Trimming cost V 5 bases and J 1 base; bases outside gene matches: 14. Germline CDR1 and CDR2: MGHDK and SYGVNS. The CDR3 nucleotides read TGTGCCAGCAGTTTTTCCGGGACAGGGCTTGGTGGTAACTATGGCTACACCTTC. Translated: CASSFSGTGLGGNYGYTF.

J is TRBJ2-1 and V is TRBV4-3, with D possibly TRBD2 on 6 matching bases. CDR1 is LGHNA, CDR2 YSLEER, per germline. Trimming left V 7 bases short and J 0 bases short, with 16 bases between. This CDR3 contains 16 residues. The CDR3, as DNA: TGCGCCAGCAAGAGCGGGTTAAACAGCTCCTACAATGAGCAGTTCTTC. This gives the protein CASKSGLNSSYNEQFF.

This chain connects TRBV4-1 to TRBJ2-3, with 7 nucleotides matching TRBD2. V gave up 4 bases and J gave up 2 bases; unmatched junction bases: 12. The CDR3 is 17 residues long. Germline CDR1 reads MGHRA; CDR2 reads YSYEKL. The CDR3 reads CASSLAPLARYTDTQYF. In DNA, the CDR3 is TGCGCCAGCAGCCTCGCTCCACTAGCGAGGTACACAGATACGCAGTATTTT.

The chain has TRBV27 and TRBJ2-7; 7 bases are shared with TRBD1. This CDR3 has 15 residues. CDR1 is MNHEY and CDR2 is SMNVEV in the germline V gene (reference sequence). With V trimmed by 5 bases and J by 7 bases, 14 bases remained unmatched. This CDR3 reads CASSLTGEPLEEQYF. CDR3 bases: TGTGCCAGCAGTCTAACAGGGGAGCCCCTTGAGGAGCAGTACTTC.

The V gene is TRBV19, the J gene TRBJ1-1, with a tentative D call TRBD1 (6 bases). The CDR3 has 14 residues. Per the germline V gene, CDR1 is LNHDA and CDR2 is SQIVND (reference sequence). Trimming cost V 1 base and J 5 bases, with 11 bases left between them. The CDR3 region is CASSIAGVRTEAFF. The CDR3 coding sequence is TGTGCCAGTAGTATAGCAGGGGTTAGGACTGAAGCTTTCTTT.

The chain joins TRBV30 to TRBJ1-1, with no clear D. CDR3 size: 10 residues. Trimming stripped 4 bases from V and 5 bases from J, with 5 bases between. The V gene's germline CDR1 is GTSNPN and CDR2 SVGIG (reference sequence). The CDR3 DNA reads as TGTGCCTGGACCCCTACTGAAGCTTTCTTT. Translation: CAWTPTEAFF.

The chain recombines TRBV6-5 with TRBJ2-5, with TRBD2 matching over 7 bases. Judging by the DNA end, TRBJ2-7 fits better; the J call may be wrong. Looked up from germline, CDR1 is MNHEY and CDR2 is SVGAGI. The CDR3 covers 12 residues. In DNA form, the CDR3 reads TGTGCCAGCAGTCCCCGCGGGGGCGAGCAGTACTTC. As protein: CASSPRGGEQYF.

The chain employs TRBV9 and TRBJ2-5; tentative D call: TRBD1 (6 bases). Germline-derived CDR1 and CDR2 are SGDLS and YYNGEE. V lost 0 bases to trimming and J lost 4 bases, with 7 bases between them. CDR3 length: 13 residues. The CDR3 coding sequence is TGTGCCAGCAGCGTAGGGACAGTAGAGACCCAGTACTTC. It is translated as CASSVGTVETQYF.

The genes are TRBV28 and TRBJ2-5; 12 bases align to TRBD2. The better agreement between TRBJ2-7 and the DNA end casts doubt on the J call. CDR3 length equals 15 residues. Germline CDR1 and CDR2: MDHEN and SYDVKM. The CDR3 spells CASSTTSGSSLEQYF. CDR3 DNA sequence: TGTGCCAGCAGTACGACTAGCGGGAGCTCCCTCGAGCAGTACTTC.

CDR3 amino acids: CASSSGRGHGYTF. DNA of the CDR3: TGTGCCAGCAGTTCCGGTCGAGGTCATGGCTACACCTTC. The V gene is TRBV7-3, the J gene TRBJ1-2; D is uncertain. The CDR3 sequence is 13 residues long. With 6 bases removed from V and 6 bases from J, the gap between germline ends came to 14 bases. Germline-derived CDR1 and CDR2 are SGHTA and FQGTGA.

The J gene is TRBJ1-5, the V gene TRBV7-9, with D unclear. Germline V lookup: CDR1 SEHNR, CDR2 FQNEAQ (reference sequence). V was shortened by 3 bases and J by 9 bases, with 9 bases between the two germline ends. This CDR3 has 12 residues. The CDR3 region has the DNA TGTGCCAGCAGCTTGAGGGCAGGGCCCCAGCATTTT. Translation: CASSLRAGPQHF.

The CDR3 protein is CASSLDSFGTEQFF. CDR3 nucleotides: TGCGCCAGCAGCTTGGATTCGTTCGGGACAGAGCAGTTCTTC. V and J are TRBV5-1 and TRBJ2-1; maybe TRBD1 (6 bases). V lost 0 bases and J 10 bases, leaving 14 bases between the germline ends. Germline CDR1 and CDR2: SGHRS and YFSETQ. The CDR3 runs 14 residues.